The entry below describes one T cell receptor beta chain. Its antigen is still unknown. Base quality data are lacking; no much larger clone is found one base away. One collaborating source in Seattle enrolled patients while the patients were actively infected and followed the patients over time throughout the course of disease. The collaborating institutions used their own protocols to collect whole blood in K2EDTA tubes. For TCRbeta analysis, collaborators shipped samples as frozen whole blood, isolated PBMCs, or DNA extracted from either of those sample types. TCRbeta CDR3 regions were amplified from genomic DNA by means of the immunoSEQ Assay, a bias-controlled multiplex PCR. On the study's bioinformatics: The number of nucleated cells in each sample was estimated from the amplification of reference gene primers within the assay. To quantify the absolute abundance of each unique TCRbeta CDR3 rearrangement, sequence reads were collapsed and filtered. For each sample, productive Simpson clonality was calculated as the square root of Simpson's diversity index across productive rearrangements. Sourced from immuneACCESS, this table was stored by TCRdb with only in-frame sequences that have V and J called. A share of the clones is absent; for the studies checked, an unresolved V gene accounts for under half, and the remainder has no known explanation. V, J and clone size were drawn from that table, and D and trimming were deduced from the DNA. In all, the sample holds fewer than 300,000 clones, and approximately 88% of those were seen once. The ten largest account for about 1.5% of the sample.

The data were taken from a study of blood T cell repertoires in COVID-19 (dated by TCRdb to 2019 to 2021). Turning to the overall study: The collaborator samples originated in the United States, Italy and Spain and spanned the acute and convalescent phases of COVID-19. The prospective study material was composed of cDNA or gDNA derived from T cells, B-cell-depleted T cells, or PBMCs. Deeply sampled blood TCRbeta repertoires from subjects exposed to, actively infected with, or recovered from COVID-19 were included in the dataset. The repertoires were made available in a free public database intended to serve as a resource for research on the immune response to SARS-CoV-2. Samples were obtained from the ongoing ImmuneRACE study (first 160 participants) and from some 1,300 subjects provided by 6 global collaborators. A de-identified subject ID, COVID-19 status, age in years and sex were almost always included in the sample metadata. Where HLA class I and class II types were available, the types were taken from metadata supplied by the sample provider, not from assay-based typing.

For this chain, trimming is 3 bases at the V end and 1 base at the J end, and the number of junction bases without a gene match is 5. Looking up the germline V gene yields CDR1 SGHRS and CDR2 YFSETQ. The CDR3 runs 15 amino acids, cysteine and phenylalanine included. The retained sequence is limited to the CDR3, 45 bases, with the frame set at the first base. The full study reports these points: The amount of clinical and demographic metadata varied by source and participant and was provided uncurated.

The rearrangement joined TRBV5-1 to TRBJ2-7; TRBD1 matches 9 bases in the middle. The origin of this receptor is a human donor with COVID-19, enrolled during active disease. The donor label of this sample is uncertain. The sequencing input was peripheral blood. The sequence in DNA is TGCGCCAGCAGCTGGGCCGGGACAGGGTCCTACGAGCAGTACTTC. Its translation reads: CASSWAGTGSYEQYF.